These 10 T cell receptor beta chains share one sample of origin, sequenced in a study of cytomegalovirus exposure and HLA in healthy donors. The assay was immunoSEQ multiplex PCR, and TCRdb's table has in-frame clones only and misses some. The sample has approximately 300,000 clones, 86% seen once. The material sequenced was PBMCs. These TCRs come from a young woman in good health and CMV-seronegative.

This clone was detected once. V is TRBV11-3 and J is TRBJ2-2; possibly TRBD1 for D (6 bases). With 4 bases removed from V and 1 base from J, the gap between germline ends came to 13 bases. CDR1 and CDR2 (germline): SGHNT, YENEEA. This CDR3 has 16 residues. The CDR3 protein is CASSSAEDRNTGELFF. Written as DNA, the CDR3 is TGTGCCAGCAGCTCCGCTGAGGACAGGAACACCGGGGAGCTGTTTTTT.

This chain joins TRBV10-3 and TRBJ2-7; TRBD2 is a possible D gene (5 bases). The germline V gene has CDR1 ENHRY and CDR2 SYGVKD. CDR3 length equals 14 residues. Trimming left V 4 bases short and J 3 bases short, with 13 bases between. CDR3 nucleotides: TGTGCCATCAGTGTTTCGGGGTCCAGCTACGAGCAGTACTTC. Translated: CAISVSGSSYEQYF.

In its sample, this clone was seen once. V is TRBV5-1 and J is TRBJ2-1, with 11 nucleotides matching TRBD2. V lost 4 bases, J lost 2 bases, and 8 bases stayed unmatched. Looked up from germline, CDR1 is SGHRS and CDR2 is YFSETQ. There are 17 residues in the CDR3. The CDR3 nucleotides are TGCGCCAGCAGCCCTACTAGCGGGGGTGCCGCCTACAATGAGCAGTTCTTC. This codes for CASSPTSGGAAYNEQFF.

The chain links TRBV7-7 to TRBJ2-5, with D possibly being TRBD2 (7 bases). V was shortened by 1 base and J by 1 base, with 10 bases between the two germline ends. This CDR3 has 15 amino acids. Germline CDR1 SSHAT, CDR2 FNYEAQ (reference sequence). CDR3 coding DNA: TGTGCCAGCAGCTTAGGGGGGGGCGGCCAAGAGACCCAGTACTTC. It encodes CASSLGGGGQETQYF.

The rearrangement links TRBV27 to TRBJ2-1; possible D gene TRBD2, 6 bases. This CDR3 region has 15 residues. The V end was cut by 6 bases, the J end by 7 bases, with 19 bases between. The V gene's germline CDR1 is MNHEY and CDR2 SMNVEV (reference sequence). DNA for the CDR3: TGTGCCAGCAGGTCTTTTAGCGGTAATTTGAATGAGCAGTTCTTC. It specifies CASRSFSGNLNEQFF.

This chain joins TRBV4-2 and TRBJ2-2; 13 bases are shared with TRBD2. Trimming took 2 bases from V and 0 from J; bases not matched to a gene: 9. This CDR3 has 20 amino acids. Per the germline V gene, CDR1 is LGHNA and CDR2 is YNFKEQ. This CDR3 is CASSQNPLAGGLANTGELFF. The CDR3 region has the DNA TGTGCCAGCAGCCAAAACCCACTAGCGGGAGGGCTCGCGAACACCGGGGAGCTGTTTTTT.

This chain's CDR3 is CASRPLGLSTDTQYF. The CDR3 DNA reads as TGTGCCAGCAGACCACTAGGGCTTAGCACAGATACGCAGTATTTT. The chain carries TRBV2 and TRBJ2-3; a possible D gene is TRBD2 (5 bases). Germline CDR1 is SNHLY and CDR2 is FYNNEI. The CDR3 is made up of 15 amino acids. V lost 6 bases to trimming and J lost 0 bases, with 13 bases between them.

The rearrangement joins TRBV2 to TRBJ1-1, with TRBD1 matching over 8 bases. V shed 5 bases and J 4 bases; nucleotides not matched to a gene: 3. The CDR3 covers 13 residues. Germline loops: CDR1 SNHLY, CDR2 FYNNEI. DNA for the CDR3: TGTGCCAGCAGTTACAGGGGGAGCACTGAAGCTTTCTTT. Its protein product is CASSYRGSTEAFF.

This chain links TRBV6-5 with TRBJ1-1; TRBD1 matches at 7 bases. The junction had 19 bases not matched to a gene; V was cut back by 7 bases and J by 11 bases. CDR1 MNHEY and CDR2 SVGAGI come from the germline V gene. The CDR3 has 15 residues. CDR3 nucleotide sequence: TGTGCCAGCACCCCAGAGACAGGGAATCTATTCGGGGCTTTCTTT. It yields the protein CASTPETGNLFGAFF.

The chain joins TRBV19 to TRBJ1-5; 7 bases are shared with TRBD1. V shed 10 bases, J shed 3 bases, and the junction held 6 bases outside the gene matches. The CDR3 covers 13 residues. CDR1 LNHDA and CDR2 SQIVND come from the germline V gene (reference sequence). This chain's CDR3 is CATEGQFNQPQHF. The CDR3 bases are TGTGCCACCGAGGGACAGTTCAATCAGCCCCAGCATTTT.